This T cell receptor beta chain was recovered during a study of cytomegalovirus exposure and HLA in healthy donors (dated by TCRdb to the late 2010s). For context, the study as a whole: An earlier analysis of several hundred of the donors reported 276 Gb of sequence data and about 100 million unique TCR beta sequences from 190 million or so T cells. On average, around 230,000 unique TCR beta nucleotide sequences were sequenced per donor among roughly 430 genotyped donors of the cohort, with around 19% of those sequences being non-productive. Of the approximately 400 genotyped donors, 81% were placed in the genetic ancestry cluster associated with self-reported Caucasian donors. Rather than using new phenotypic data, the later analysis identified candidate immune exposures from TCR beta sequences and from how often those sequences occurred across donors. The number of typed donors differed by locus: 629-630 for A, B, C, DRB1 and DQB1; approximately 540 for DQA1; some 610 for DPA1; and roughly 450 for DPB1. In a later genetic analysis, genome-wide SNP genotypes for about 65% of the roughly 670 donors were used, and that subset was treated as a discovery cohort. A later analysis re-analyzed previously published TCR beta repertoires from 666 donors and added high-resolution HLA genotyping to study TCR occurrence patterns. The study aimed to test whether cataloging public T cell receptors could reveal signatures of past pathogen exposure. Approximately 310 gigabases of sequencing data and approximately 85 million unique TCR sequences were included in an early release covering 500 to 750 HLA-typed donors. Both class I and class II loci were covered by HLA typing, at four-digit resolution. Roughly five DR-DQ haplotypes were treated as single units for association and clustering because of strong linkage in the cohort. All discovery cohort repertoires had been generated on a single sequencing platform. Donor age, sex, ethnicity and CMV serostatus were compiled alongside the repertoire data. Along with the roughly 670-subject first cohort, a separate validation cohort of over a hundred different subjects was used. High-throughput TCR immunosequencing, statistical association of individual TCRs with disease status, and machine learning were combined to predict cytomegalovirus infection status. The study profiled the T cell repertoires of about 640 subjects by immunosequencing and related them to cytomegalovirus serostatus. An earlier analysis of around 540 of the donors applied high-throughput TCR beta sequencing to assess whether each TCR beta V gene segment acted as functional or pseudogenic.

Concerning this clone: It has no known antigen specificity.

Libraries were constructed by the immunoSEQ multiplex PCR assay. The multiplex PCR relied on a mix of 60 forward primers for TCR Vbeta segments and 13 reverse primers for TCR Jbeta segments. The CDR3 region of rearranged TCR beta genes was amplified from genomic DNA by a multiplex PCR assay. Amplified TCR beta libraries were sequenced as 87-base-pair reads on the Illumina HiSeq System. On the study's bioinformatics: A later analysis counted about 80 million unique TCR beta chains across the approximately 700 repertoires, and roughly 10 million of these chains were shared by at least two donors. To remove PCR and sequencing errors, raw reads were error-corrected and collapsed into unique sequences using a nearest-neighbor algorithm that merged closely related sequences. Alignment of CDR3 sequences to IMGT reference sequences was used to assign V, D and J gene segments. Each retained sequence needed at least a six-nucleotide match to both a V gene segment and a J gene segment. Rearrangements were classified as productive when the CDR3 lacked stop codons and remained in frame with V and J, and all other rearrangements were classified as non-productive. Following IMGT convention, CDR3 was defined as the stretch from the second conserved V-encoded cysteine up to the conserved J-encoded phenylalanine. Sequences without an unambiguous match to a single V gene segment were excluded from the earlier analysis of about 630 of the donors. An earlier analysis of a few hundred of the donors classified V segments as functional when productive rearrangements were above 56.7% and as segregating when the standard deviation between donors was above 5%. To diagnose cytomegalovirus status from the catalog of TCR beta chain sequences, a statistical classification framework was built. In a later analysis, V and J genes were assigned by comparing TCR nucleotide sequences against IMGT/GENE-DB human TR gene sequences. The TCRdist pipeline was used in a later analysis to assign CDR3 sequences and most-parsimonious VDJ recombination scenarios. In a later analysis, each TCR beta chain was defined by its CDR3 amino acid sequence together with its V-gene family, and reads without a unique V-gene family were excluded. As a way to deal with suspected cross-contamination and a sequencing artifact, a later analysis dropped approximately 570 nucleotide sequences that were highly shared and had low generation probability. A later analysis calculated a clonal expansion index for each public chain from normalized within-repertoire ranks of inferred template counts. In a later analysis, generation probabilities were computed with a VDJ recombination model fitted to out-of-frame rearrangements, and the resulting probabilities were checked against IGoR. Hypergeometric tests were used in a later analysis to score TCR-TCR, TCR-HLA and TCR-CMV co-occurrence, with a repertoire-size bias correction applied to the TCR pairs. In a later analysis, false discovery rates were estimated by permuting HLA or CMV assignments 20 times. In a later analysis, co-occurring TCRs were grouped with DBSCAN, and TCRdist sequence similarity was added when clustering was performed within HLA-allele-positive subsets. Co-occurrence clustering excluded repertoires with fewer than 30,000 or more than 120,000 public chains, plus five with anomalous nucleotide sharing. TCRdb stores this immuneACCESS table with in-frame sequences only. Part of the clones is absent; in the studies checked, under half of the shortfall reflects unresolved V genes, and no reason is known for the rest. From that table come the V and J calls and clone size; the DNA was used to work out D and trimming. This sample's clone table shows 150,000 to 200,000 clones. The ten largest clonotypes hold 0.79% of the sample.

General findings and caveats noted by the study authors: In a later analysis, HLA-associated TCR beta chains showed more clonal expansion and lower generation probabilities than non-associated chains that were equally common. A later analysis associated about 17,000 TCR beta sequences with specific HLA alleles at a false discovery rate of 0.05. In a later genetic analysis, a missense DCLRE1C variant was associated with V-gene and J-gene trimming of TCR beta chains, and the association was replicated in an independent cohort. A further reported finding was that TCR beta sequences accurately predicted the HLA-A and HLA-B alleles for most subjects in the first cohort. Most CMV-associated TCR beta chains appeared to be HLA-restricted in a later analysis, and the HLA associations seemed to be driven largely by CMV exposure. A few of the identified cytomegalovirus-associated TCR beta chains were confirmed in vitro to be specific for cytomegalovirus antigens. In an earlier analysis of approximately 590 of the donors, most TCR beta V segments were observed in productive rearrangements about 87% or about 30% of the time, broadly matching IMGT annotations. Because HLA typing was missing for some donors at each locus, association tests included only the typed subset. According to a later genetic analysis, donors in an Asian-associated ancestry cluster had fewer N-insertions in productive TCRs than the approximately 650-donor mean. A total of about 180 TCR beta chains were listed by the study as associated with cytomegalovirus. It was suggested by the authors that the approach could potentially be generalized to other disease states and immunological phenotypes. The classifier was reported to diagnose cytomegalovirus status with high specificity and sensitivity in both the original cohort and the validation cohort. The sequencing pipeline was judged likely to have produced a cluster of highly shared sequence variants as a technical artifact. A later analysis found that TCR association rates varied across HLA loci, with DRB1 alleles showing the most associated TCRs and HLA-C alleles the fewest. Immune exposure information for the cohort was limited to CMV serostatus. The cohort was sequenced for TCR beta chains only, and without alpha or paired-chain data the features that could be detected were limited. A later analysis reported that several top co-occurrence clusters appeared linked to parvovirus B19, influenza, CMV and Epstein-Barr virus. Most TCR sequences were seen in very few donors, while some public TCRs were found in many individuals. When HLA alleles, especially DR and DQ, strongly co-occurred, attributing TCR associations to individual alleles was difficult. The earlier analysis of about 600 of the donors excluded around 17 rarely observed V segments, including chromosome 9 orphons, because counts were too low. The 87-base-pair reads could not distinguish some IMGT-functional V segments, including TRBV6-2 and TRBV6-3, so those segments were excluded. Roughly uniform sequencing depth across donors was assumed in presence/absence analyses, although this assumption may not hold. Correlated functional status among segregating V segments might reflect linkage disequilibrium, but an unknown experimental factor could not be ruled out.

The cohort comprised approximately 700 healthy bone marrow donors. Cohort members were all nominally healthy when sampled, although unrecorded immune exposures were likely present. The donor was CMV seropositive and was included in the group of approximately 300 seropositive cohort members. Each donor provided a peripheral blood sample, and peripheral blood mononuclear cells were used for TCR beta sequencing. Genomic DNA extraction from the blood cell samples was performed with the Qiagen DNeasy Blood Extraction Kit. Trimming leaves V shorter by 6 bases and J shorter by 2 bases, with the junction holding 6 bases beyond the gene matches. Looking up the germline V gene yields CDR1 MNHNS and CDR2 SASEGT. The CDR3 spans 14 residues, from the cysteine through the phenylalanine. Only the CDR3 DNA is retained, 42 bases long and in frame from the first base.

The source of this sequence is a woman aged 18-29 years in good health and CMV-seropositive. Rearrangement joined TRBV6-1 to TRBJ1-1; 7 middle bases align to TRBD1. Input material: PBMCs. The DNA sequence is TGTGCCAGCAGCCGACAGGGAGTTAACACTGAAGCTTTCTTT. This is translated as CASSRQGVNTEAFF.